There are many counts of the clone carrying this T cell receptor (beta chain). This sample is part of a study of CD8+CD57+ T cells in acquired aplastic anemia. In germline, CDR1 is SGHNT, CDR2 YENEEA. The CDR3 runs to 14 residues. Trimming removed 3 bases from V and 6 bases from J; junction bases left unmatched: 5. Genomic DNA was employed as the template in profiling TCR beta VDJ and CDR3. In TCRdb, the reads were re-called with MiXCR into one record per CDR3 protein. This table has about 81,000 distinct CDR3 sequences, more than 40% appearing once. The sequence was collected from a human donor in good health, serving as a control. This sequence joins TRBV11-3 and TRBJ2-7, with 10 bases aligning to TRBD1. The sample taken for sequencing was sorted CD4+, CD8+, or CD8+CD57+ T cells (not recorded which) from PBMCs. The CDR3 spells CASSFGTGELEQYF. In DNA, the CDR3 is TGTGCCAGCAGCTTTGGGACAGGGGAACTCGAGCAGTACTTC. Together with reference TRBV11-3 and TRBJ2-7, the CDR3 gives the full variable domain: EAGVVQSPRYKIIEKKQPVAFWCNPISGHNTLYWYLQNLGQGPELLIRYENEEAVDDSQLPKDRFSAERLKGVDSTLKIQPAELGDSAVYLCASSFGTGELEQYFGPGTRLTVT.